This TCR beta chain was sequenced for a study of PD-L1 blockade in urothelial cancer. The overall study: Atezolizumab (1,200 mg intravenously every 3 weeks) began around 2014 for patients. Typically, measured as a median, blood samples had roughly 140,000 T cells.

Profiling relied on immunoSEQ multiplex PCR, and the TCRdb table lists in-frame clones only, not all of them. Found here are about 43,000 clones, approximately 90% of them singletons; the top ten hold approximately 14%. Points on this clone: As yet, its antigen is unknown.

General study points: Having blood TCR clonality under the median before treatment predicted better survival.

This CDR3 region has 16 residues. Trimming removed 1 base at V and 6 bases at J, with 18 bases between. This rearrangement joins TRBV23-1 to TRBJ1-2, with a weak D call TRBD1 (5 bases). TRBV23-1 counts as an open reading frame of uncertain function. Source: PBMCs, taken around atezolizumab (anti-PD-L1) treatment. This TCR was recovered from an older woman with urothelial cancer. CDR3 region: CASSQYLFWQGNGYTF. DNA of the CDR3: TGCGCCAGCAGTCAATATCTCTTTTGGCAGGGTAATGGCTACACCTTC.